One and the same sample provided the 27 T cell receptor beta chains below, sequenced in a study of cytomegalovirus exposure and HLA in healthy donors. The PCR had 60 Vbeta and 13 Jbeta primers. Method: immunoSEQ multiplex PCR; TCRdb's copy keeps in-frame clones and lacks some. The top ten clones hold approximately 2.8% of a sample with about 34,000 clones, 87% of them seen once. The sequenced material came from PBMCs. These receptor sequences come from a boy between 10 and 17 years old in good health and CMV-seronegative.

The chain couples TRBV2 to TRBJ1-5; 7 nucleotides match TRBD1. Per the germline V gene, CDR1 is SNHLY and CDR2 is FYNNEI. This CDR3 region has 12 residues. J gave up 6 bases and V 7 bases, and 3 bases lay outside the gene matches. This CDR3 is CASKDRRQPQHF. The CDR3 DNA follows: TGTGCCAGCAAGGACAGGCGTCAGCCCCAGCATTTT.

The rearrangement joins TRBV28 to TRBJ2-1; D possibly corresponds to TRBD1 (5 bases). The germline gives CDR1 MDHEN, CDR2 SYDVKM. The CDR3 spans 16 residues. V was pared by 6 bases and J by 6 bases, with 21 bases between. CDR3 sequence reads: CASRSSELGAANEQFF. For the CDR3, the DNA is TGTGCCAGCAGATCCTCAGAACTTGGGGCAGCCAATGAGCAGTTCTTC.

The rearrangement links TRBV4-2 to TRBJ2-7; 7 nucleotides match TRBD2. The CDR3 consists of 16 residues. Germline CDR1 is LGHNA and CDR2 is YNFKEQ. V lost 0 bases, J lost 0 bases, and 5 bases stayed unmatched. In DNA form, the CDR3 reads TGTGCCAGCAGCCAAGAGTTGGGGGGGGGCTCCTACGAGCAGTACTTC. It encodes CASSQELGGGSYEQYF.

The chain carries TRBV6-6 and TRBJ2-3; 9 bases agree with TRBD2. CDR3 length: 14 residues. CDR1 is MNHNY, CDR2 SVGAGI, per germline (reference sequence). The V segment lost 5 bases and the J segment 5 bases; nucleotides outside the gene matches: 5. The CDR3 coding sequence is TGTGCCAGCAGTGGCGGGGGGGCTGAAGATACGCAGTATTTT. Translation gives CASSGGGAEDTQYF.

The chain employs TRBV5-4 and TRBJ2-3; the D gene is possibly TRBD2 (7 bases). V was shortened by 3 bases and J by 5 bases, with 19 bases between the two germline ends. The CDR3 has 16 residues. Germline CDR1 is SGHNT and CDR2 is YYREEE (reference sequence). CDR3 bases: TGTGCCAGCAGCTGGGGTGCGGGGGCAAGGGGAGATACGCAGTATTTT. It codes for CASSWGAGARGDTQYF.

The CDR3 DNA sequence: TGTGCCATCAGCCTCTCAGGGGCGTCCTACAATGAGCAGTTCTTC. This codes for CAISLSGASYNEQFF. This chain joins TRBV10-3 and TRBJ2-1; D perhaps matches TRBD1 (6 bases). The CDR3 spans 15 residues. Trimming took off 6 bases at V and 1 base at J, with 13 bases between the two ends. The germline V gene encodes CDR1 ENHRY and CDR2 SYGVKD.

The chain has TRBV19 and TRBJ2-1, with 8 nucleotides matching TRBD2. V shed 3 bases and J 3 bases; nucleotides not matched to a gene: 4. The CDR3 is 15 residues long. From germline, CDR1 is LNHDA and CDR2 SQIVND (reference sequence). The CDR3 nucleotides are TGTGCCAGTAGTATTGGCCTAGCGGGCTACAATGAGCAGTTCTTC. Protein product: CASSIGLAGYNEQFF.

The chain couples TRBV30 to TRBJ1-2; D is unclear. The V end lost 2 bases, the J end lost 2 bases, and 3 bases lay between the germline ends. Germline CDR1 reads GTSNPN; CDR2 reads SVGIG (reference sequence). CDR3 size: 11 residues. The CDR3 protein is CAWSRNYGYTF. CDR3 coding DNA: TGTGCCTGGAGTCGGAACTATGGCTACACCTTC.

The chain couples TRBV6-5 to TRBJ1-2; possibly TRBD1 for D (5 bases). CDR3 length: 13 residues. Trimming took off 8 bases at V and 4 bases at J, with 14 bases between the two ends. CDR1 is MNHEY and CDR2 is SVGAGI in the germline V gene. This CDR3 is CASQTALGYGYTF. For the CDR3, the DNA is TGTGCCAGCCAGACAGCACTTGGCTATGGCTACACCTTC.

This clone was counted only a few times. This chain links TRBV6-1 with TRBJ2-3; 7 bases fit TRBD2. Trimming removed 1 base from V and 4 bases from J; junction bases left unmatched: 5. The CDR3 loop spans 15 amino acids. Germline V gene data show CDR1 as MNHNS and CDR2 as SASEGT. The CDR3 protein is CASSEEGSGADTQYF. CDR3 nucleotide sequence: TGTGCCAGCAGTGAAGAGGGGAGCGGGGCAGATACGCAGTATTTT.

The chain is built from TRBV12-5 and TRBJ1-1; no clear D gene. Germline V gene lookup returns CDR1 LGHNT and CDR2 FRNRAP. V lost 2 bases and J lost 1, with 5 bases in between. The length of the CDR3 is 13 residues. For the CDR3, the DNA is TGTGCTAGTGGTTTGTTGGCGAACACTGAAGCTTTCTTT. It is translated as CASGLLANTEAFF.

The chain recombines TRBV5-1 with TRBJ2-3; 10 nucleotides agree with TRBD2. CDR1 SGHRS and CDR2 YFSETQ come from the germline V gene. The V segment lost 4 bases and the J segment 2 bases; nucleotides outside the gene matches: 4. This CDR3 has 15 amino acids. CDR3 in amino acids: CASSAGLAATDTQYF. The DNA for the CDR3 is TGCGCCAGCAGCGCAGGACTAGCGGCCACAGATACGCAGTATTTT.

The chain uses TRBV21-1 and TRBJ1-5; the table's D gene call, TRBD1, was not cross checked with the DNA. TRBV21-1 is a listed pseudogene. The CDR3 extends over 17 amino acids. DNA for the CDR3: TGTGCCAGCAGCAAGGGACAGGGAGAAGAACGAAATCAGCCCCAGCATTTT. Translation gives CASSKGQGEERNQPQHF.

This chain joins TRBV6-5 and TRBJ2-2; D possibly corresponds to TRBD1 (6 bases). V was shortened by 4 bases and J by 1 base, with 10 bases between the two germline ends. Germline values: CDR1 MNHEY, CDR2 SVGAGI. CDR3 length: 15 residues. The CDR3 loop is CASSSGVENTGELFF. In DNA form, the CDR3 reads TGTGCCAGCAGTTCAGGGGTAGAGAACACCGGGGAGCTGTTTTTT.

The chain joins TRBV5-1 to TRBJ1-3, with TRBD1 identical over 9 bases. CDR1 SGHRS and CDR2 YFSETQ come from the germline V gene. Trimming took 0 bases from V and 1 from J; bases not matched to a gene: 2. This CDR3 comprises 16 residues. CDR3: CASSLAGTGSGNTIYF. CDR3 DNA: TGCGCCAGCAGCTTGGCTGGGACAGGGTCTGGAAACACCATATATTTT.

CDR3 in amino acids: CASSVGQGDEKLFF. In DNA form, the CDR3 reads TGCGCCAGCAGCGTTGGACAGGGGGACGAAAAACTGTTTTTT. The chain combines TRBV5-1 with TRBJ1-4, with 10 bases fitting TRBD1. This CDR3 has 14 amino acids. V lost 4 bases and J lost 8; bases outside the gene matches: 5. Per germline, CDR1 SGHRS and CDR2 YFSETQ.

Worth noting for this clone: The sample holds other DNA sequences that translate to the same CDR3. CDR3 DNA sequence: TGTGCCAGCAGCGCCACTAGCGGGGGGGCCCGAGATACGCAGTATTTT. Its protein product is CASSATSGGARDTQYF. This chain links TRBV9 with TRBJ2-3; 13 positions agree with TRBD2. The CDR3 covers 16 residues. Germline V lookup: CDR1 SGDLS, CDR2 YYNGEE. The V and J ends lost 3 bases and 5 bases, in that order; junction bases with no gene match: 6.

The V call is TRBV7-6, the J call TRBJ2-2, with D tentatively TRBD1 (7 bases). The CDR3 extends over 15 amino acids. Trimming shortened V by 1 base and J by 5 bases, and 11 bases separated the two germline ends. The V gene's germline CDR1 is SGHVS and CDR2 FNYEAQ. The CDR3 DNA reads TGTGCCAGCAGCTTAGGACAGGGAGGAACCGGGGAGCTGTTTTTT. Protein product: CASSLGQGGTGELFF.

This clone appeared a few times. The rearrangement links TRBV7-3 to TRBJ1-4; a possible D gene is TRBD1 (6 bases). Germline V gene data show CDR1 as SGHTA and CDR2 as FQGTGA. V shed 2 bases and J shed 7 bases, with 11 bases lying between them. The CDR3 spans 14 residues. CDR3 coding DNA: TGTGCCAGCAGCTTACAGGGGATCTTTGAAAAACTGTTTTTT. Translated, it gives CASSLQGIFEKLFF.

The chain uses TRBV6-5 and TRBJ1-2; 7 bases agree with TRBD1. The CDR3 sequence is 14 residues long. V lost 4 bases and J lost 6; bases outside the gene matches: 8. Per germline, CDR1 MNHEY and CDR2 SVGAGI. The CDR3 DNA reads TGTGCCAGCAGTTCCGGGGGACAGCTCAATGGCTACACCTTC. The encoded protein is CASSSGGQLNGYTF.

The chain couples TRBV7-8 to TRBJ1-1, with D perhaps matching TRBD1 (5 bases). V was trimmed by 3 bases and J by 0 bases, leaving 8 bases between them. The CDR3 is 14 residues long. The germline gives CDR1 SGHVS, CDR2 FQNEAQ. The CDR3 DNA reads as TGTGCCAGCAGCTTGGCAGGGATGAACACTGAAGCTTTCTTT. It encodes CASSLAGMNTEAFF.

The genes are TRBV5-6 and TRBJ2-7; 10 bases match TRBD1. The CDR3 extends over 14 amino acids. In germline, CDR1 is SGHDT, CDR2 YYEEEE. The V gene end was trimmed by 4 bases and the J gene end by 6 bases; junction bases not matched to a gene: 7. CDR3 in DNA: TGTGCCAGCAGCGACCGGGACAGGGGCATCGAGCAGTACTTC. Amino acids: CASSDRDRGIEQYF. The full variable domain, its missing parts supplied by reference TRBV5-6 and TRBJ2-7, is DAGVTQSPTHLIKTRGQQVTLRCSPKSGHDTVSWYQQALGQGPQFIFQYYEEEERQRGNFPDRFSGHQFPNYSSELNVNALLLGDSALYLCASSDRDRGIEQYFGPGTRLTVT.

The chain recombines TRBV7-2 with TRBJ2-3, with a tentative D call TRBD2 (5 bases). V was cut by 5 bases and J by 2 bases, with 20 bases left in between. The CDR3 loop spans 17 amino acids. CDR1 is SGHTA, CDR2 FQGNSA, per germline. CDR3 region: CASSPLTSRGFTDTQYF. The CDR3 DNA reads TGTGCCAGCAGCCCACTCACCTCTAGAGGGTTCACAGATACGCAGTATTTT.

The CDR3 loop reads CASSHPTEYGYTF. The CDR3 nucleotides are TGTGCCAGCAGTCACCCGACAGAGTATGGCTACACCTTC. This chain joins TRBV6-5 and TRBJ1-2; D is perhaps TRBD1 (5 bases). Trimming removed 5 bases from V and 5 bases from J, with 12 bases in between. The CDR3 is made up of 13 amino acids. CDR1 MNHEY and CDR2 SVGAGI come from the germline V gene.

Only a few counts were recorded for this clone. This sequence joins TRBV5-6 and TRBJ1-3; 8 bases fit TRBD1. The CDR3 spans 15 residues. Germline assignment: CDR1 SGHDT and CDR2 YYEEEE. The V segment lost 2 bases and the J segment 4 bases; nucleotides outside the gene matches: 5. CDR3 nucleotide sequence: TGTGCCAGCAGCTTAATACAGGGGGACGGAAACACCATATATTTT. This encodes CASSLIQGDGNTIYF.

The chain recombines TRBV10-3 with TRBJ1-6; 9 bases match TRBD1. V was pared by 6 bases and J by 7 bases, with 1 base of the junction left unmatched. Looked up from germline, CDR1 is ENHRY and CDR2 is SYGVKD. The CDR3 length is 13 residues. The CDR3 loop reads CAIRGQGNSPLHF. In DNA, the CDR3 is TGTGCCATCAGAGGACAGGGGAATTCACCCCTCCACTTT.

The V gene is TRBV7-8, the J gene TRBJ2-7, with 10 positions matching TRBD1. V shed 5 bases, J shed 4 bases, and the junction held 11 bases outside the gene matches. There are 16 residues in the CDR3. Germline assignment: CDR1 SGHVS and CDR2 FQNEAQ. The CDR3 reads CASSPRGQGVVYEQYF. DNA for the CDR3: TGTGCCAGCAGCCCACGCGGACAGGGGGTAGTTTACGAGCAGTACTTC.